This TCR beta chain was retrieved from a study of beta chain features in type 1 diabetes. Looking at the study overall: Healthy donors and patients showed comparable age, gender and cell yields. Regarding the study as a whole: Shorter TCRB CDR3s, moderately but significantly so, marked every one of the four CD4+ subsets in Type 1 diabetes patients.

Of the isolated RNA, all was reverse transcribed, and so the sequenced material was expressed TCRB transcripts. Here immunoSEQ multiplex PCR was the method, and the copy in TCRdb shows in-frame clones only, minus some. This repertoire shows around 160,000 clones, under 60% found once; its top ten account for 0.42%. As concerns this clone: The target antigen is unknown.

On average, the one heparinised blood draw given by each donor was about 100 mL. The receptor comes from a man between 18 and 35 years old in good health. Sequencing was carried out using Tregs from blood.

CDR3 amino acids: CASSKGQGGSSGANVLTF. CDR3 nucleotides: TGCGCCAGCAGCAAAGGACAGGGTGGGAGCTCTGGGGCCAACGTCCTGACTTTC. The chain couples TRBV5-1 to TRBJ2-6; TRBD1 aligns across 8 bases. This CDR3 contains 18 residues. From germline, CDR1 is SGHRS and CDR2 YFSETQ. The V and J ends lost 4 bases and 0 bases, in that order; junction bases with no gene match: 9.